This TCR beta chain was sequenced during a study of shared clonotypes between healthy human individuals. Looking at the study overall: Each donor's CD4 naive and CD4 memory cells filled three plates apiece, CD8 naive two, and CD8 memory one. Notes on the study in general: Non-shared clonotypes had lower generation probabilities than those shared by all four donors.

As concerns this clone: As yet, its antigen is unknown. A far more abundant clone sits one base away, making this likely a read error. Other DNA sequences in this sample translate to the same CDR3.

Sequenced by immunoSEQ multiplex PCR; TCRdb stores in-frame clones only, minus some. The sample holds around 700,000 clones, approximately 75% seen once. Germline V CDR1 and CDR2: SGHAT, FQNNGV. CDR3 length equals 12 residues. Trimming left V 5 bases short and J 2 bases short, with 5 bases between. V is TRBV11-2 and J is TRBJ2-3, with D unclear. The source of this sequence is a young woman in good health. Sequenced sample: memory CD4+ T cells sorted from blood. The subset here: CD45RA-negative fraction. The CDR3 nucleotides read TGTGCCAGCAGCCCATACACAGATACGCAGTATTTT. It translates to CASSPYTDTQYF.